The 20 T cell receptor beta chains listed next were all sequenced from one sample in a study of shared clonotypes between healthy human individuals. Profiled with immunoSEQ multiplex PCR; TCRdb holds only in-frame clones, not every one. The table records roughly 530,000 clones, 90% to 96% of them present only once. Input material: naive CD4+ T cells sorted from blood. Specified subset: CD45RA+ positively selected. These receptors came from a woman aged 25 to 39 in good health.

The V call is TRBV9, the J call TRBJ2-7; unclear D gene. The CDR3 has 14 residues. Germline V gives CDR1 SGDLS, CDR2 YYNGEE. The V end lost 4 bases, the J end lost 3 bases, and 14 bases lay between the germline ends. The CDR3 loop reads CASSPRPRSYEQYF. The CDR3 DNA reads TGTGCCAGCAGCCCACGTCCCCGTAGCTACGAGCAGTACTTC.

CDR3 DNA sequence: TGTGCCAGTAGTTCCAGACAGGGCTATCGAGATCAGCCCCAGCATTTT. Translating gives CASSSRQGYRDQPQHF. V and J are TRBV19 and TRBJ1-5; 7 nucleotides agree with TRBD1. This CDR3 spans 16 amino acids. Germline CDR1 and CDR2: LNHDA and SQIVND (reference sequence). J was trimmed by 5 bases and V by 5 bases; bases with no gene match: 12.

This chain joins TRBV28 and TRBJ2-4; 9 positions agree with TRBD1. The DNA matches TRBJ2-7 better at its end, which makes the J call doubtful. Germline V gene data show CDR1 as MDHEN and CDR2 as SYDVKM. The CDR3 has 15 residues. This chain's CDR3 is CASSTSGQGPDEQYF. CDR3 DNA sequence: TGTGCCAGCAGTACATCGGGACAGGGCCCGGACGAGCAGTACTTC.

The chain uses TRBV19 and TRBJ2-5, with 13 nucleotides matching TRBD2. Germline V gene lookup returns CDR1 LNHDA and CDR2 SQIVND (reference sequence). Germline trimming cut 4 bases from V and 3 bases from J; bases unmatched to any gene: 5. The CDR3 has 16 residues. DNA for the CDR3: TGTGCCAGTAGTAGAGGACTAGCGGGAGTCAAAGAGACCCAGTACTTC. It yields the protein CASSRGLAGVKETQYF.

CDR3 sequence: CASSTTGALDEQYF. CDR3 DNA sequence: TGTGCCAGCAGCACCACAGGGGCCTTGGACGAGCAGTACTTC. V and J are TRBV11-3 and TRBJ2-5; 7 bases align to TRBD1. The J call is doubtful: the DNA matches TRBJ2-7 better. Germline CDR1 and CDR2: SGHNT and YENEEA. CDR3 size: 14 residues.

This chain links TRBV7-3 with TRBJ1-3; 9 bases map to TRBD1. V gave up 5 bases and J gave up 6 bases; unmatched junction bases: 5. Germline CDR1 and CDR2: SGHTA and FQGTGA. The CDR3 is 14 residues long. The CDR3 region has the DNA TGTGCCAGCAGCAAGACAGGGGGACAAAACACCATATATTTT. Amino acids: CASSKTGGQNTIYF.

CDR3 loop: CASSWHTEYSNQPQHF. In DNA form, the CDR3 reads TGTGCCAGCAGTTGGCACACCGAATATAGCAATCAGCCCCAGCATTTT. The chain couples TRBV28 to TRBJ1-5; D is unclear. Per the germline V gene, CDR1 is MDHEN and CDR2 is SYDVKM. The CDR3 is 16 residues long. Trimming took off 4 bases at V and 0 bases at J, with 13 bases between the two ends.

The genes are TRBV30 and TRBJ1-6; no definite D call. V lost 0 bases, J lost 10 bases, and 10 bases lay in between. This CDR3 has 13 residues. Germline V gene lookup returns CDR1 GTSNPN and CDR2 SVGIG (reference sequence). The DNA of the CDR3 is TGTGCCTGGAGTGTACGGGGAGGGTCACCCCTCCACTTT. Translating gives CAWSVRGGSPLHF.

J is TRBJ2-3 and V is TRBV19; 7 nucleotides line up with TRBD2. The CDR3 runs 13 residues. Trimming cost V 6 bases and J 3 bases; bases outside gene matches: 3. Germline V CDR1 and CDR2: LNHDA, SQIVND (reference sequence). CDR3 in amino acids: CASRSGATDTQYF. CDR3 sequence (DNA): TGTGCCAGTAGGAGCGGGGCGACAGATACGCAGTATTTT.

The rearrangement uses TRBV14 and TRBJ2-5; D uncertain. The closer fit of TRBJ2-7 to the DNA end suggests the J call may be wrong. Germline CDR1 and CDR2: SGHDN and FVKESK. The CDR3 is made up of 11 amino acids. The CDR3 spells CASSRAYEQYF. The CDR3 DNA is TGTGCCAGCAGCCGCGCCTACGAGCAGTACTTC.

The CDR3, as DNA: TGTGCCAGCAGCGTAAGCGGGAATTCCTACAATGAGCAGTTCTTC. The encoded protein is CASSVSGNSYNEQFF. The gene calls are TRBV9 and TRBJ2-1; TRBD2 matches 7 bases. The V segment lost 1 base and the J segment 1 base; nucleotides outside the gene matches: 2. The germline gives CDR1 SGDLS, CDR2 YYNGEE. This CDR3 has 15 amino acids.

This chain joins TRBV19 and TRBJ2-1; 9 bases align to TRBD2. This CDR3 is 13 amino acids long. The V gene end was trimmed by 7 bases and the J gene end by 6 bases; junction bases not matched to a gene: 4. Germline CDR1 reads LNHDA; CDR2 reads SQIVND (reference sequence). CDR3 amino acids: CASIGTSSNEQFF. The CDR3 DNA is TGTGCCAGTATTGGGACTAGCAGCAATGAGCAGTTCTTC.

The chain joins TRBV19 to TRBJ2-5, with 8 bases aligning to TRBD2. CDR3 length equals 13 residues. The ends lost 3 bases at V and 5 bases at J; junction bases unmatched: 2. Germline values: CDR1 LNHDA, CDR2 SQIVND (reference sequence). CDR3 in DNA: TGTGCCAGTAGTATCGGGGGGGATGAGACCCAGTACTTC. This encodes CASSIGGDETQYF.

The CDR3 protein is CAIKGGSTDTQYF. The DNA for the CDR3 is TGTGCCATCAAGGGAGGGAGCACAGATACGCAGTATTTT. V gene TRBV10-3 combines with J gene TRBJ2-3, with 7 nucleotides matching TRBD2. V shed 7 bases and J 0 bases; nucleotides not matched to a gene: 1. CDR1 and CDR2 (germline): ENHRY, SYGVKD. The CDR3 is 13 amino acids.

This clone was seen once. The genes are TRBV28 and TRBJ2-7; D is unclear. There are 11 residues in the CDR3. Germline-derived CDR1 and CDR2 are MDHEN and SYDVKM. V lost 4 bases and J lost 9, with 10 bases in between. The CDR3 reads CASSYDRVQYF. The CDR3 bases are TGTGCCAGCAGTTACGATAGGGTGCAGTACTTC.

The chain employs TRBV2 and TRBJ2-3; D unclear. The V and J ends lost 4 bases and 3 bases respectively, with 8 bases between them. In germline, CDR1 is SNHLY, CDR2 FYNNEI. There are 13 residues in the CDR3. The CDR3 nucleotides are TGTGCCAGCAGTGGCCAGACTACAGATACGCAGTATTTT. Its protein product is CASSGQTTDTQYF.

This chain connects TRBV29-1 to TRBJ2-7; 10 bases line up with TRBD2. Germline assignment: CDR1 SQVTM and CDR2 ANQGSEA. The V and J ends lost 4 bases and 0 bases, in that order; junction bases with no gene match: 9. The CDR3 is 16 residues long. For the CDR3, the DNA is TGCAGCGTTGTCCTAGCGGGAGTAACCGGCTCCTACGAGCAGTACTTC. Translated, it gives CSVVLAGVTGSYEQYF.

As DNA, the CDR3 is TGCGCCAGCAGCCAAGGGGGTGCGGGAGGGCTAGCCAAAAACATTCAGTACTTC. Translation: CASSQGGAGGLAKNIQYF. The V and J genes are TRBV4-1 and TRBJ2-4; 9 bases match TRBD2. The CDR3 contains 18 residues. The germline gives CDR1 MGHRA, CDR2 YSYEKL. J lost 0 bases, V lost 1 base, and 7 bases had no gene match.

The rearrangement joins TRBV6-1 to TRBJ2-7, with no clear D. Trimming removed 5 bases from V and 0 bases from J, with 11 bases in between. The CDR3 consists of 14 residues. The germline gives CDR1 MNHNS, CDR2 SASEGT. The CDR3 region is CASSFLVGSYEQYF. CDR3 bases: TGTGCCAGCAGTTTTCTGGTTGGCTCCTACGAGCAGTACTTC.

The V and J genes are TRBV27 and TRBJ2-6; 11 nucleotides line up with TRBD2. CDR3 length: 18 amino acids. The V and J ends lost 5 bases and 4 bases, in that order; junction bases with no gene match: 10. CDR1 is MNHEY and CDR2 is SMNVEV in the germline V gene (reference sequence). The CDR3 DNA follows: TGTGCCAGCAGTCTCTTAGCGGGAGGGCCGGCGGGGGCCAACGTCCTGACTTTC. This sequence encodes CASSLLAGGPAGANVLTF.